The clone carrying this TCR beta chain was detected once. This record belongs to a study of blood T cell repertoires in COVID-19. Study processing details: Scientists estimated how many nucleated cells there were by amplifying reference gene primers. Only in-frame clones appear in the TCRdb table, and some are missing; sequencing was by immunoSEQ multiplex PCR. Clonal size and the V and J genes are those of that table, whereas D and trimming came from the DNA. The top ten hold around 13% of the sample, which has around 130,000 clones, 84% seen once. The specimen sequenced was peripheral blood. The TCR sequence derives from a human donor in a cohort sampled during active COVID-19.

CDR3 protein: CASSSRGGAVVVATQYF. DNA for the CDR3: TGTGCCAGCAGCTCTCGCGGGGGGGCGGTGGTGGTTGCTACGCAGTATTTT. The chain has TRBV5-4 and TRBJ2-3, with 9 bases lining up with TRBD2. From germline, CDR1 is SGHNT and CDR2 YYREEE (reference sequence). The CDR3 covers 17 residues. V was pared by 3 bases and J by 8 bases, with 16 bases of the junction left unmatched.